The clone carrying this TCR beta chain was seen ten or more times. Its specificity is not known. Unique molecular identifiers were incorporated when the TCRbeta library was constructed. MiXCR, run by TCRdb on the PCR reads, gives a single entry per CDR3 protein. The table shows nearly 250,000 distinct CDR3 sequences, with approximately 8% occurring only once. Per the germline V gene, CDR1 is MNHNS and CDR2 is SASEGT. The CDR3 is 14 residues long. V lost 5 bases, J lost 10 bases, and 8 bases stayed unmatched. The data belong to a study of T-cell reconstitution after alpha-beta-depleted transplantation in children. Findings of the study overall: From surviving recipient T cells and thymic progenitors came the high day-60 TCRbeta diversity observed in some patients. From newly produced T cells came most of the T-cell counts and diversity one year after transplant. Approximately two months post-transplant, alpha-beta T cells reportedly originated from several hundred expanded graft clones.

The specimen was PBMCs, mostly from graft donor cells, collected 180 days after TCRalphabeta/CD19-depleted stem cell transplant. The rearrangement joins TRBV6-1 to TRBJ1-6, with 7 positions matching TRBD1. This TCR derives from a male patient aged 10 to 17 who had a stem cell transplant for acute lymphoblastic leukemia, so the T cells may come from the graft donor. This CDR3 reads CASSREDRYSPLHF. The DNA for the CDR3 is TGTGCCAGCAGTCGAGAGGACAGGTACTCACCCCTCCACTTT.